These 16 T cell receptor beta chains were all obtained from the same sample, sequenced in a study of regulatory T cells in long-lasting Graves disease. Investigators prepared the TCR beta libraries by applying iRepertoire HTBI primers and Arm-PCR of CDR3 regions. Each CDR3 protein is one row after TCRdb ran MiXCR on the multiplex PCR reads. The sample has 600,000 to 650,000 distinct CDR3 sequences; roughly 15% are singletons. Stated time point: newly diagnosed GD, antithyroid drugs for less than 3 months. Following extraction of RNA from PBMCs, that RNA was used to make the TCR library. The data were also submitted as part of a second study, on T cells in Graves' hyperthyroidism and ophthalmopathy.

The starting material was peripheral blood mononuclear cells (PBMCs), obtained at new diagnosis, from a patient treated with antithyroid drugs. The receptors were gathered from a woman aged 25 to 39 with Graves disease.

The chain carries TRBV15 and TRBJ2-2; D is perhaps TRBD1 or TRBD2 (5 bases each). The V end lost 1 base, the J end lost 4 bases, and 10 bases lay between the germline ends. Germline CDR1 reads LNHNV; CDR2 reads YYDKDF (reference sequence). The CDR3 is 15 residues long. The CDR3, as DNA: TGTGCCACCAGCAGAGTTGGGGGAAGCACCGGGGAGCTGTTTTTT. It codes for CATSRVGGSTGELFF.

With respect to this clonotype: A much larger clone is a single base away; this may be a read error. The chain has TRBV6-1 and TRBJ2-7, with D perhaps matching TRBD2 (6 bases). Per the germline V gene, CDR1 is MNHNS and CDR2 is SASEGT. This CDR3 spans 14 amino acids. The CDR3 sequence is CASNKKGLSYGQYF. In DNA, the CDR3 is TGTGCCAGCAACAAAAAGGGACTCTCCTACGGGCAGTACTTC.

This clonotype occurred once. A much larger clone differs from this one at a single base, so this may be a read error. This rearrangement joins TRBV7-2 to TRBJ1-5; TRBD1 agrees at 9 bases. CDR3 length: 16 residues. Looked up from germline, CDR1 is SGHTA and CDR2 is FQGNSA. CDR3 DNA: TGTGCCAGCAGCTTCGCTGGGGACAGGGCGGGTCAGCTCCAGCATTTT. This codes for CASSFAGDRAGQLQHF.

The V call is TRBV25-1, the J call TRBJ1-5; D is uncertain. This CDR3 spans 13 amino acids. The V gene's germline CDR1 is MGHDK and CDR2 SYGVNS. V shed 1 base and J shed 7 bases, with 8 bases lying between them. As DNA, the CDR3 is TGTGCCAGCAGTGAATTTAGTGGCCAGCCCCAGCATTTT. This codes for CASSEFSGQPQHF.

This clonotype occurred many times. V and J are TRBV7-9 and TRBJ2-1; D is possibly TRBD1 (6 bases). Trimming cost V 10 bases and J 7 bases, with 11 bases left between them. Germline CDR1 is SEHNR and CDR2 is FQNEAQ (reference sequence). The CDR3 spans 11 residues. The CDR3 coding sequence is TGTGCCACGAGAGGGGGAAATGAGCAGTTCTTC. Translated, it gives CATRGGNEQFF.

The V and J genes are TRBV2 and TRBJ2-1, with 7 bases lining up with TRBD1. CDR1 is SNHLY, CDR2 FYNNEI, per germline. J lost 7 bases, V lost 3 bases, and 9 bases had no gene match. This CDR3 is 15 amino acids long. The CDR3 DNA is TGTGCCAGCAGTGATTCGGCAGGGGGTAAGAATGAGCAGTTCTTC. Protein product: CASSDSAGGKNEQFF.

This clonotype was found many times. The chain uses TRBV28 and TRBJ2-1, with TRBD1 matching 10 bases. CDR1 MDHEN and CDR2 SYDVKM come from the germline V gene. CDR3 length equals 17 residues. After removal of 8 bases from V and 4 bases from J, the junction contained 14 bases not matched to a gene. Here the CDR3 DNA reads TGTGCCAGCGCCCCCGGGACAGGGGCACGCGGGTACAATGAGCAGTTCTTC. Its translation is CASAPGTGARGYNEQFF.

In the case of this clonotype: A far larger clone is just one base off, so this is likely a read error. This rearrangement joins TRBV10-3 to TRBJ1-2; no clear D gene. The germline V gene has CDR1 ENHRY and CDR2 SYGVKD. V was trimmed by 3 bases and J by 7 bases, leaving 12 bases between them. The CDR3 has 13 amino acids. The CDR3 spells CAISERRIGGYTF. Written as DNA, the CDR3 is TGTGCCATCAGTGAACGGAGGATTGGTGGCTACACCTTC.

This clonotype was detected ten times or more. The rearrangement links TRBV7-9 to TRBJ2-1; 10 nucleotides agree with TRBD2. This CDR3 has 15 amino acids. The V gene end was trimmed by 6 bases and the J gene end by 4 bases; junction bases not matched to a gene: 6. The germline CDR1 and CDR2 sequences are SEHNR and FQNEAQ (reference sequence). The CDR3 loop is CASSQLAGRYNEQFF. The CDR3 DNA follows: TGTGCCAGCAGTCAACTAGCGGGAAGGTACAATGAGCAGTTCTTC.

This chain connects TRBV20-1 to TRBJ1-4; D call uncertain. CDR1 and CDR2 (germline): DFQATT, SNEGSKA (reference sequence). CDR3 size: 13 residues. The V and J ends lost 5 bases and 0 bases respectively, with 7 bases between them. CDR3 loop: CSARRSTNEKLFF. The CDR3 coding sequence is TGCAGTGCTCGACGGTCAACTAATGAAAAACTGTTTTTT.

This clonotype was observed a few times. V gene TRBV7-8 combines with J gene TRBJ2-1; 11 positions agree with TRBD2. The J call may be wrong; the DNA end is better matched by TRBJ2-5. Germline loops: CDR1 SGHVS, CDR2 FQNEAQ. CDR3 length: 15 amino acids. In DNA form, the CDR3 reads TGTGCCAGCACCCAAATAGCGGGAGGGGAAGAGACCCAGTACTTC. Its protein product is CASTQIAGGEETQYF.

This clonotype has a count of ten or more. The chain employs TRBV5-1 and TRBJ1-1, with D maybe TRBD1 (5 bases). With 0 bases removed from V and 1 base from J, the gap between germline ends came to 10 bases. The germline CDR1 and CDR2 sequences are SGHRS and YFSETQ. The CDR3 runs 15 residues. The CDR3 DNA is TGCGCCAGCAGCTTGGGTCGAGGACAGAACACTGAAGCTTTCTTT. Protein: CASSLGRGQNTEAFF.

This clonotype was detected many times. The chain carries TRBV3-1 and TRBJ2-1; 8 bases map to TRBD2. The trim removed 1 base at V and 14 bases at J, leaving 4 bases unmatched. Germline loops: CDR1 LGHDT, CDR2 YNNKEL (reference sequence). The CDR3 has 12 residues. CDR3 nucleotides: TGTGCCAGCAGCCAAGGCGGACTAGCAAAGTTCTTC. It specifies CASSQGGLAKFF.

Comments on this clonotype: Being one base from a much bigger clone, this may be a read error. The chain links TRBV10-3 to TRBJ2-2; tentatively, D is TRBD1 (5 bases). CDR3 size: 14 residues. Trimming cost V 10 bases and J 0 bases, with 12 bases left between them. Germline V gene sequence: CDR1 ENHRY, CDR2 SYGVKD. In nucleotides, the CDR3 is TGTGCCACCAGCTCGACAGCGAACACCGGGGAGCTGTTTTTT. Protein product: CATSSTANTGELFF.

This clonotype has just a few counts. The chain is built from TRBV3-1 and TRBJ1-4; TRBD1 matches 8 bases. Looked up from germline, CDR1 is LGHDT and CDR2 is YNNKEL (reference sequence). V lost 1 base to trimming and J lost 8 bases; unmatched junction nucleotides: 6. The CDR3 sequence is 15 residues long. CDR3 loop: CASSQGGQVLEKLFF. The CDR3 bases are TGTGCCAGCAGCCAAGGGGGACAGGTATTAGAAAAACTGTTTTTT.

This clonotype appeared many times. The chain couples TRBV6-1 to TRBJ2-1; 9 bases are shared with TRBD1. Unmatched junction bases numbered 20, after V lost 7 bases and J lost 4 bases. Germline-derived CDR1 and CDR2 are MNHNS and SASEGT. The CDR3 runs to 19 residues. CDR3 in amino acids: CASNAAIRHGTGKYNEQFF. CDR3 coding DNA: TGTGCCAGCAACGCGGCAATAAGACACGGGACAGGGAAATACAATGAGCAGTTCTTC.